The 3 T cell receptor beta chains in this list originate from one sample, sequenced in a study of blood T cell repertoires in COVID-19. Assay: immunoSEQ multiplex PCR; the TCRdb copy retains only in-frame clones and omits some. The data show 65,000 to 70,000 clones, with around 83% seen just once and 4.1% held by the top ten. Sequencing used peripheral blood. These receptor sequences come from a man aged 50-59 years with acute or convalescent COVID-19.

This clone was counted a few times. V gene TRBV4-2 combines with J gene TRBJ2-7; D perhaps matches TRBD2 (6 bases). Germline CDR1 is LGHNA and CDR2 is YNFKEQ. Trimming stripped 4 bases from V and 3 bases from J, with 10 bases between. CDR3 length: 13 residues. CDR3 DNA: TGTGCCAGCAGCCGAGAGGGACTCTACGAGCAGTACTTC. Its protein product is CASSREGLYEQYF.

V and J are TRBV18 and TRBJ2-7; 7 bases line up with TRBD1. Germline assignment: CDR1 KGHSH and CDR2 LQKENI. The CDR3 runs to 16 residues. V lost 3 bases and J lost 9; bases outside the gene matches: 17. The CDR3 DNA follows: TGTGCCAGCTCACCCCCCGCTCGGACAGGCATTTTAGGGCAGTACTTC. Translated: CASSPPARTGILGQYF.

V is TRBV12-3 or TRBV12-4 and J is TRBJ1-1; D perhaps matches TRBD1 (5 bases). Trimming took 4 bases from V and 6 from J, leaving 9 bases between them. This CDR3 region has 12 residues. The DNA for the CDR3 is TGTGCCAGCAGTTCCAGGGAATCTGAAGCTTTCTTT. Protein product: CASSSRESEAFF.